The 14 T cell receptor beta chains presented below share a single source sample, sequenced in a study of CD8 T cells in ankylosing spondylitis. Findings and caveats of the study: Characteristic, it appeared, of ankylosing spondylitis blood was a TCR beta motif of fewer than 10 highly homologous variants.

TCRdb itself ran the 5' RACE reads through MiXCR, one entry per CDR3 protein. The data contain roughly 700,000 distinct CDR3 sequences, under 20% of them singletons. No antigens are known for them. The material sequenced was blood, either unsorted or a sorted T cell fraction (not recorded which). The receptors were gathered from a male donor with ankylosing spondylitis.

The chain joins TRBV4-2 to TRBJ2-7, with D perhaps matching TRBD2 (6 bases). Germline values: CDR1 LGHNA, CDR2 YNFKEQ. The length of the CDR3 is 16 residues. Trimming pared 3 bases from V and 0 bases from J, leaving 15 bases between. The DNA of the CDR3 is TGTGCCAGCAGCCAGGGCTTAGCGGAGAGCTCCTACGAGCAGTACTTC. Translating it yields CASSQGLAESSYEQYF.

In its sample, this clonotype was seen a few times. The chain uses TRBV29-1 and TRBJ2-1; no definite D call. Trimming left V 3 bases short and J 2 bases short, with 17 bases between. This CDR3 comprises 16 residues. Germline lookup yields CDR1 SQVTM and CDR2 ANQGSEA. DNA of the CDR3: TGCAGCGTTGATAGGATCTCCTCAGAACCCTACAATGAGCAGTTCTTC. Protein: CSVDRISSEPYNEQFF.

This clonotype has a handful of counts. The rearrangement joins TRBV19 to TRBJ1-5; D unclear. The V gene lost 8 bases and the J gene lost 6 bases, with 14 bases spanning the gap. The CDR3 is 13 residues long. From germline, CDR1 is LNHDA and CDR2 SQIVND (reference sequence). In DNA form, the CDR3 reads TGTGCCAGTTCTCCCGTTCCGGGTCAGCCCCAGCATTTT. Translated, it gives CASSPVPGQPQHF.

J is TRBJ2-4 and V is TRBV4-3; the D gene is possibly TRBD2 (6 bases). There are 17 residues in the CDR3. Germline-derived CDR1 and CDR2 are LGHNA and YSLEER. The V gene lost 0 bases and the J gene lost 1 base, with 13 bases spanning the gap. CDR3 bases: TGCGCCAGCAGCCAAGATGGGGGAGGTCTTGCCAAAAACATTCAGTACTTC. It codes for CASSQDGGGLAKNIQYF.

This clonotype appeared a few times. This chain joins TRBV20-1 and TRBJ2-7; 9 nucleotides line up with TRBD2. Germline CDR1 reads DFQATT; CDR2 reads SNEGSKA (reference sequence). V lost 0 bases and J lost 1; bases outside the gene matches: 10. The CDR3 consists of 17 residues. The CDR3 bases are TGCAGTGCTAGAGATCCTACCGCTAGCGGGAATTCCTACGAGCAGTACTTC. It yields the protein CSARDPTASGNSYEQYF.

The rearrangement joins TRBV11-2 to TRBJ1-6; maybe TRBD1 (5 bases). The V end was cut by 5 bases, the J end by 9 bases, with 20 bases between. The germline V gene has CDR1 SGHAT and CDR2 FQNNGV. The CDR3 runs to 16 residues. The chain's CDR3 is CASSPVYEGTSSPLHF. The CDR3 coding sequence is TGTGCCAGCAGCCCCGTTTATGAGGGGACCTCTTCACCCCTCCACTTT. The full variable domain, completed using reference TRBV11-2 and TRBJ1-6, is EAGVAQSPRYKIIEKRQSVAFWCNPISGHATLYWYQQILGQGPKLLIQFQNNGVVDDSQLPKDRFSAERLKGVDSTLKIQPAKLEDSAVYLCASSPVYEGTSSPLHFGNGTRLTVT.

The chain recombines TRBV12-3 or TRBV12-4 with TRBJ1-5, with TRBD1 matching over 7 bases. This CDR3 comprises 15 residues. Trimming removed 3 bases from V and 7 bases from J; junction bases left unmatched: 9. The CDR3 sequence is CASSFVRGSVQPQHF. The CDR3 nucleotides read TGTGCCAGCAGTTTCGTCAGGGGGTCGGTGCAGCCCCAGCATTTT.

This clonotype was counted only a few times. This chain links TRBV5-1 with TRBJ1-3, with 7 bases that match TRBD1. CDR3 size: 15 residues. V was pared by 4 bases and J by 1 base, with 5 bases of the junction left unmatched. Germline lookup yields CDR1 SGHRS and CDR2 YFSETQ. CDR3 region: CASSLRQGSGNTIYF. The CDR3 DNA is TGCGCCAGCAGCCTTCGACAGGGATCTGGAAACACCATATATTTT.

This clonotype was seen a few times. The gene calls are TRBV20-1 and TRBJ1-1; D ambiguous. CDR1 DFQATT and CDR2 SNEGSKA come from the germline V gene (reference sequence). Trimming pared 3 bases from V and 0 bases from J, leaving 2 bases between. The CDR3 has 11 residues. DNA for the CDR3: TGCAGTGCTAGTTTGAACACTGAAGCTTTCTTT. This encodes CSASLNTEAFF.

This clonotype has a single count. The CDR3 bases are TGTGCCAGCAGCTTAAATCTGGGACAGGGAGACGAGACCCAGTACTTC. It translates to CASSLNLGQGDETQYF. V usage is TRBV7-3 and J usage is TRBJ2-5; TRBD1 matches at 9 bases. Germline V lookup: CDR1 SGHTA, CDR2 FQGTGA. The CDR3 runs 16 residues. V lost 1 base, J lost 5 bases, and 8 bases stayed unmatched. The entire variable domain, with the rest obtained from reference TRBV7-3 and TRBJ2-5, is as follows: GAGVSQTPSNKVTEKGKYVELRCDPISGHTALYWYRQSLGQGPEFLIYFQGTGAADDSGLPNDRFFAVRPEGSVSTLKIQRTERGDSAVYLCASSLNLGQGDETQYFGPGTRLLVL.

V usage is TRBV5-5 and J usage is TRBJ2-7; either TRBD1 or TRBD2 may fit D (5 bases each). The CDR3 spans 15 residues. CDR1 and CDR2 from the germline V gene are SGHKS and YYEKEE (reference sequence). Trimming took off 4 bases at V and 6 bases at J, with 20 bases between the two ends. The CDR3 DNA sequence: TGTGCCAGCAGCCTGTCTGCAGGGACCGGGCGCGAGCAGTACTTC. Its protein product is CASSLSAGTGREQYF.

The chain joins TRBV6-5 to TRBJ2-4; D may correspond to TRBD1 or TRBD2 (5 bases each). Germline lookup yields CDR1 MNHEY and CDR2 SVGAGI. V lost 2 bases to trimming and J lost 0 bases, with 8 bases between them. The CDR3 length is 15 residues. The CDR3 reads CASSYGGTAKNIQYF. CDR3 sequence (DNA): TGTGCCAGCAGTTACGGTGGGACAGCCAAAAACATTCAGTACTTC.

The chain combines TRBV12-3 or TRBV12-4 with TRBJ2-5; a weak D match, TRBD1 (5 bases). This CDR3 is 15 amino acids long. The ends were cut back, 2 bases at V and 5 bases at J, with 15 bases in the middle. CDR3 nucleotide sequence: TGTGCCAGCAGTTTACTATCTGGGGCGGTGGAGACCCAGTACTTC. It yields the protein CASSLLSGAVETQYF.

Ten or more counts support this clonotype. The chain carries TRBV12-3 or TRBV12-4 and TRBJ2-1; D gene uncertain. Trimming stripped 3 bases from V and 7 bases from J, with 4 bases between. The CDR3 is 11 amino acids. The DNA of the CDR3 is TGTGCCAGCAGTTTGGAGAATGAGCAGTTCTTC. The encoded protein is CASSLENEQFF.